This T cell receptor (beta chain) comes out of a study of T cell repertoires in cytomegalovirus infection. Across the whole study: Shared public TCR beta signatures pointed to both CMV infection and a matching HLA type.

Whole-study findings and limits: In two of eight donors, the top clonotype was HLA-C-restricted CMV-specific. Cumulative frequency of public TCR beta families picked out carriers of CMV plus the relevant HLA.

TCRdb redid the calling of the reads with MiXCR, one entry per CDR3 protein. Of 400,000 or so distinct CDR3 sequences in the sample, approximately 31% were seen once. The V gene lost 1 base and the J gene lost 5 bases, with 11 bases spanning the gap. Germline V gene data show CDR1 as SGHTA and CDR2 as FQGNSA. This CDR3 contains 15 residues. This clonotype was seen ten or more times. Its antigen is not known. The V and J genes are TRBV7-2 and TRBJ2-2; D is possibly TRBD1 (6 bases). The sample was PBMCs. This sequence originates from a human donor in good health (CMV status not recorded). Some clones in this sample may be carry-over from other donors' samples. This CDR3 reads CASSLVTGRTGELFF. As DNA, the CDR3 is TGTGCCAGCAGCTTAGTTACAGGGCGGACCGGGGAGCTGTTTTTT.